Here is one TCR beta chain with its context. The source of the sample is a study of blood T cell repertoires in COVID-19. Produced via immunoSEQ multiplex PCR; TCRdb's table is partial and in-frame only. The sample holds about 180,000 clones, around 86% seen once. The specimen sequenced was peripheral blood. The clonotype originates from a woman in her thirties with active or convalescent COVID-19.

CDR3 protein: CASSLQTGMNTEAFF. The CDR3 coding sequence is TGTGCCAGCTCACTCCAGACAGGGATGAACACTGAAGCTTTCTTT. The J gene is TRBJ1-1, the V gene TRBV18, with 7 bases identical to TRBD1. This CDR3 contains 15 residues. Germline lookup yields CDR1 KGHSH and CDR2 LQKENI. Trimming at V came to 4 bases and at J to 0 bases, leaving 5 bases not matched to a gene.